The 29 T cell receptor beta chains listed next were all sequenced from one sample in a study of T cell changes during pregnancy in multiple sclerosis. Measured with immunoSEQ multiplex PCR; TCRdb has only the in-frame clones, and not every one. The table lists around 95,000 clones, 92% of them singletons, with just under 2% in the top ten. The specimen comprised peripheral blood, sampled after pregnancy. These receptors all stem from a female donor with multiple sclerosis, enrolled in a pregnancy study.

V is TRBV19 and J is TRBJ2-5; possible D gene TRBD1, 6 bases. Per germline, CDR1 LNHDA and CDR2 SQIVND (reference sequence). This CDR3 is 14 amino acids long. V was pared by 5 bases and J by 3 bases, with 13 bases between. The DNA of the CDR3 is TGTGCCAGTAGTGAGAGGACAGATGAAGAGACCCAGTACTTC. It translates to CASSERTDEETQYF.

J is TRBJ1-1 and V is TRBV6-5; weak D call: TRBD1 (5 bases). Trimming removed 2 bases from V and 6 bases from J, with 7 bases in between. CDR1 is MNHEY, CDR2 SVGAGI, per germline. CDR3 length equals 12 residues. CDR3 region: CASSYRGAEAFF. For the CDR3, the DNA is TGTGCCAGCAGTTACCGGGGGGCTGAAGCTTTCTTT.

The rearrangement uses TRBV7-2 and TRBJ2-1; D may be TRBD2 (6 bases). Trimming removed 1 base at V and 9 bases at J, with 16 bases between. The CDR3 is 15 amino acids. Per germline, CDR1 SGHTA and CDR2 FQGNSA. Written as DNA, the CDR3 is TGTGCCAGCAGCTTAGTGGGTCGCAGGGAGGCTGAGCAGTTCTTC. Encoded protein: CASSLVGRREAEQFF.

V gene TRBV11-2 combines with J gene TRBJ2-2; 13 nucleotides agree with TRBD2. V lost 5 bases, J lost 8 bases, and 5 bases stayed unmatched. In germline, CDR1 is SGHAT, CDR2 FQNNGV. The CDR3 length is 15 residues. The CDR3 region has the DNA TGTGCCAGCAGCGAACTAGCGGGAGGGTTTGGGGAGCTGTTTTTT. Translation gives CASSELAGGFGELFF.

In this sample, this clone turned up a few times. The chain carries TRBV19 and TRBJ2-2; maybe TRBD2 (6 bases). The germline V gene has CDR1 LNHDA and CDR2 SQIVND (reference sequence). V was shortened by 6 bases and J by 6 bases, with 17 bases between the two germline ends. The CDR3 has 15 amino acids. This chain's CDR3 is CASRVGGTPSGELFF. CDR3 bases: TGTGCCAGTAGGGTTGGCGGGACTCCATCCGGGGAGCTGTTTTTT.

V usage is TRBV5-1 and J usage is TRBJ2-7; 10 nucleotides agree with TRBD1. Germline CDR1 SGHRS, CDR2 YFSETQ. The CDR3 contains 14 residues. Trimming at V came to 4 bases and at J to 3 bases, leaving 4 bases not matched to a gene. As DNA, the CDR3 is TGCGCCAGCAGCGCCGGGGACAGGGGCTACGAGCAGTACTTC. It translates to CASSAGDRGYEQYF.

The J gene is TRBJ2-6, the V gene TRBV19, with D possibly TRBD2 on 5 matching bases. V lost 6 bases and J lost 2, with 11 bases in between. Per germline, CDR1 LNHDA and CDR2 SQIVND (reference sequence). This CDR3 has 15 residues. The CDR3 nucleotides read TGTGCCAGTAGCCCTGACGGGGCTGGGGCCAACGTCCTGACTTTC. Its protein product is CASSPDGAGANVLTF.

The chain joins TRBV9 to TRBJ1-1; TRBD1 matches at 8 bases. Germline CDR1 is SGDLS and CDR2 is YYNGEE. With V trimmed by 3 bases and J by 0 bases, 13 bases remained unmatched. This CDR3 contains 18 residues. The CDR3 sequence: CASSGMDRVRVMNTEAFF. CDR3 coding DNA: TGTGCCAGCAGCGGAATGGACAGGGTGCGGGTAATGAACACTGAAGCTTTCTTT.

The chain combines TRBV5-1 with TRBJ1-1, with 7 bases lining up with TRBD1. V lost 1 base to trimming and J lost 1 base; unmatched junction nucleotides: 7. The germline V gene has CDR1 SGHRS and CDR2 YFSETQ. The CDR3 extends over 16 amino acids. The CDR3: CASSLPEYRGNTEAFF. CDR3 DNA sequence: TGCGCCAGCAGCTTGCCCGAATACAGGGGGAACACTGAAGCTTTCTTT.

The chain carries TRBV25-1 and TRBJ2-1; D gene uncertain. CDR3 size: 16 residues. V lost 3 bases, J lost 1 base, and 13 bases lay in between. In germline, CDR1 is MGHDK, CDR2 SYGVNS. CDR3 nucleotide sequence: TGTGCCAGCAGTGACTTCGCATCCGGGTCCTACAATGAGCAGTTCTTC. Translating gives CASSDFASGSYNEQFF.

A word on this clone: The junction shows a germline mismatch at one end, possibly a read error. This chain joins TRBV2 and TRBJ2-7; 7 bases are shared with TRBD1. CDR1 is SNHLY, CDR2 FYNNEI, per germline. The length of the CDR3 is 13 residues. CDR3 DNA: TGTGCCAGCAGATATCGTGGCCAGACAGGGTCGAACTTC. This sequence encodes CASRYRGQTGSNF.

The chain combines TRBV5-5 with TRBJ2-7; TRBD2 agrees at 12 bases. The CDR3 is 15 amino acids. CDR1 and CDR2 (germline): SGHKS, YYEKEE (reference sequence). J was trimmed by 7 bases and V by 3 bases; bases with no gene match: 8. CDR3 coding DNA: TGTGCCAGCAGCTCAGGACTAGCGGGATCGGCAGAGCAGTACTTC. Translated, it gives CASSSGLAGSAEQYF.

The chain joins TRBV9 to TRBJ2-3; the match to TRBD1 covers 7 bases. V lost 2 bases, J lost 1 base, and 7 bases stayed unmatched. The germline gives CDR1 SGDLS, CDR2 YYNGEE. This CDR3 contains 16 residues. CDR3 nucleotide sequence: TGTGCCAGCAGCGTTAGGCAGGGGGTGGGCACAGATACGCAGTATTTT. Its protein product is CASSVRQGVGTDTQYF.

This CDR3 reads CASSKRQLSGANVLTF. CDR3 coding DNA: TGTGCCAGCAGTAAGCGACAGCTCTCTGGGGCCAACGTCCTGACTTTC. The chain has TRBV27 and TRBJ2-6, with a tentative D call TRBD1 (5 bases). Trimming cost V 5 bases and J 0 bases, with 11 bases left between them. Germline lookup yields CDR1 MNHEY and CDR2 SMNVEV (reference sequence). The CDR3 contains 16 residues.

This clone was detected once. As DNA, the CDR3 is TGTGCCTGGAGTGCCCGGGATTACCCGGGGTACTTC. Amino acids: CAWSARDYPGYF. The genes are TRBV30 and TRBJ2-7, with D tentatively TRBD2 (5 bases). The CDR3 has 12 amino acids. Trimming took 1 base from V and 12 from J, leaving 16 bases between them. Germline CDR1 reads GTSNPN; CDR2 reads SVGIG (reference sequence). Using reference TRBV30 and TRBJ2-7 for the parts outside the CDR3, the full variable domain is SQTIHQWPATLVQPVGSPLSLECTVEGTSNPNLYWYRQAAGRGLQLLFYSVGIGQISSEVPQNLSASRPQDRQFILSSKKLLLSDSGFYLCAWSARDYPGYFGPGTRLTVT.

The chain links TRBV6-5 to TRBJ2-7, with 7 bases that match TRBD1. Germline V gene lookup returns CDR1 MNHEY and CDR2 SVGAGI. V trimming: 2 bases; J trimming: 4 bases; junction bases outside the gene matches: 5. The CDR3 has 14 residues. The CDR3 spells CASSYGTETYEQYF. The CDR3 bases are TGTGCCAGCAGTTACGGGACAGAGACATACGAGCAGTACTTC.

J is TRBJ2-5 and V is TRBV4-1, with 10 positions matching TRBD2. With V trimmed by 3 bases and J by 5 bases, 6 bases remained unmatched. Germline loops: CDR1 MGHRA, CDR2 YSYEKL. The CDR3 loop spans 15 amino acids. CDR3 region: CASSQSGREGETQYF. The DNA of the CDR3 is TGCGCCAGCAGCCAGAGCGGGAGGGAGGGGGAGACCCAGTACTTC.

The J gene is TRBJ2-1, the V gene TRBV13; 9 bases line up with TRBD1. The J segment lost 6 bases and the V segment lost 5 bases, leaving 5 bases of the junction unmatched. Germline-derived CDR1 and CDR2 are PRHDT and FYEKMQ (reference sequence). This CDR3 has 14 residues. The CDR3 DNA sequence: TGTGCCAGCAGCCCAAGACAGGGGGTCAATGAGCAGTTCTTC. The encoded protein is CASSPRQGVNEQFF. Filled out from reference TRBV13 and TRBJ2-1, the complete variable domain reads AAGVIQSPRHLIKEKRETATLKCYPIPRHDTVYWYQQGPGQDPQFLISFYEKMQSDKGSIPDRFSAQQFSDYHSELNMSSLELGDSALYFCASSPRQGVNEQFFGPGTRLTVL.

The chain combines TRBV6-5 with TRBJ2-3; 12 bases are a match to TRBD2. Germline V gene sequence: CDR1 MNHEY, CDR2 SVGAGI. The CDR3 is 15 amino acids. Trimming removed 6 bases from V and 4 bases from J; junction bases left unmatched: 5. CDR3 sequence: CASRTLAGGPDTQYF. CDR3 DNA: TGTGCCAGCAGGACCCTAGCGGGAGGGCCAGATACGCAGTATTTT.

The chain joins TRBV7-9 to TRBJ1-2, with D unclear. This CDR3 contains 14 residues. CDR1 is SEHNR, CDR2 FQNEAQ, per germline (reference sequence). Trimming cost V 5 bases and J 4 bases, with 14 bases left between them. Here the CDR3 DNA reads TGTGCCAGCAGCGGTCCGGAGGGAAGCTATGGCTACACCTTC. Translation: CASSGPEGSYGYTF.

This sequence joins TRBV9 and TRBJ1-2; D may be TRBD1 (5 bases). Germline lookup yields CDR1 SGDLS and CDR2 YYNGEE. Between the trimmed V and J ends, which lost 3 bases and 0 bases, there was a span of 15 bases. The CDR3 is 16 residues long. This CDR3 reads CASSAEPTASNYGYTF. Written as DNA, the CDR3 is TGTGCCAGCAGCGCAGAACCGACAGCTTCTAACTATGGCTACACCTTC.

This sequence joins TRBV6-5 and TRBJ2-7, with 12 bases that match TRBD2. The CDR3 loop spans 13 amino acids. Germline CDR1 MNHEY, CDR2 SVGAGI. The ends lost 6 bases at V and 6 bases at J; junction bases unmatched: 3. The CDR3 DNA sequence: TGTGCCAGCAGAGAACTAGCGGGAGGCGAGCAGTACTTC. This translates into CASRELAGGEQYF.

CDR3 loop: CASSVSGGTSYNEQFF. The CDR3 DNA follows: TGTGCCAGCAGCGTCAGCGGGGGTACCTCCTACAATGAGCAGTTCTTC. The chain has TRBV9 and TRBJ2-1, with 8 positions matching TRBD2. There are 16 residues in the CDR3. CDR1 is SGDLS and CDR2 is YYNGEE in the germline V gene. V was pared by 2 bases and J by 0 bases, with 4 bases of the junction left unmatched.

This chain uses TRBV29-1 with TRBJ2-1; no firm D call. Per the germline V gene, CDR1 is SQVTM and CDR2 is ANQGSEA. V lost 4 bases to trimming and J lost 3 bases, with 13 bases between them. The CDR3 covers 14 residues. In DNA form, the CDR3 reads TGCAGCGTTGTCATCCTAGGTTTCTACAATGAGCAGTTCTTC. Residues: CSVVILGFYNEQFF.

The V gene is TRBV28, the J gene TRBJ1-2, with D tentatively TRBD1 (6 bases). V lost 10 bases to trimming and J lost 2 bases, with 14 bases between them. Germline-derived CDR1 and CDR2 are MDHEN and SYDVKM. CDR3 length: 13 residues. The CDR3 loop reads CAIRRGANYGYTF. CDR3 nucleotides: TGTGCCATTAGGCGGGGGGCAAACTATGGCTACACCTTC.

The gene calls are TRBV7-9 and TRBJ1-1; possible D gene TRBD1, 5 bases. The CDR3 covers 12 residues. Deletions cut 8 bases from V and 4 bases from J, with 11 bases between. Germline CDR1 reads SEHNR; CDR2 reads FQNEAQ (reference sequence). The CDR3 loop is CASHGGGTEAFF. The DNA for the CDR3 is TGTGCCAGCCATGGGGGGGGCACTGAAGCTTTCTTT.

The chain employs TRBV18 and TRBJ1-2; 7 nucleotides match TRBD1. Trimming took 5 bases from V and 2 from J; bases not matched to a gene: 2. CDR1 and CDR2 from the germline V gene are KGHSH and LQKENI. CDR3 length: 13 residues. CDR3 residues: CASSDRANYGYTF. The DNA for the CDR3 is TGTGCCAGCTCAGACAGGGCGAACTATGGCTACACCTTC.

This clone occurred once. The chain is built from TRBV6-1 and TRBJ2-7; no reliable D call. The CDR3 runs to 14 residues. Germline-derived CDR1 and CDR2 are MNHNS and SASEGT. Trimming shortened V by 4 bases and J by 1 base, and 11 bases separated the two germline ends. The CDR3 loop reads CASSGEPSSYEQYF. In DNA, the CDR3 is TGTGCCAGCAGTGGTGAGCCTAGTTCCTACGAGCAGTACTTC.

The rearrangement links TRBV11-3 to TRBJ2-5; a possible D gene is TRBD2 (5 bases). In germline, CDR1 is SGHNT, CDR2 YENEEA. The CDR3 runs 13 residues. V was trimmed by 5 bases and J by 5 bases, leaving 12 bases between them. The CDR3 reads CASSPPGEETQYF. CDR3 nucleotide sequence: TGTGCCAGCAGCCCCCCCGGGGAGGAGACCCAGTACTTC.